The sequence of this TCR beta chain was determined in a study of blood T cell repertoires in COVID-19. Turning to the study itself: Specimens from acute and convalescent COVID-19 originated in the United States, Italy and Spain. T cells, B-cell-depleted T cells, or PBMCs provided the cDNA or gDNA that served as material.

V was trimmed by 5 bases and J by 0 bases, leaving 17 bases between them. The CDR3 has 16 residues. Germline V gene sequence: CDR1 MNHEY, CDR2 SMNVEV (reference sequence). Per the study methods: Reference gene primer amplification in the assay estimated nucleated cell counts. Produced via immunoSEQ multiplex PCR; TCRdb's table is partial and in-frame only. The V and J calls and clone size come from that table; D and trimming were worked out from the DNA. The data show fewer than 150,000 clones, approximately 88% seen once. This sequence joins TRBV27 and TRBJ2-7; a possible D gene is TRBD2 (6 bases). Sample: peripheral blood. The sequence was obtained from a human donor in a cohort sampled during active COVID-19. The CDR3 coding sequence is TGTGCCAGCAGTACCACCGGGTGGGGGGTCTCCTACGAGCAGTACTTC. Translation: CASSTTGWGVSYEQYF.